Each of the 25 T cell receptor beta chains below was sequenced from the same sample in a study of control samples from healthy donors and cancer patients. Profiled with immunoSEQ multiplex PCR; TCRdb holds only in-frame clones, not every one. The table has 150,000 or so clones, approximately 90% seen once; the top ten hold approximately 12%. The specimen was blood. Every receptor here comes from a man aged 30-40 years in good health.

This clone has just a few counts. V and J are TRBV9 and TRBJ1-1, with D possibly matching TRBD1 (5 bases). This CDR3 contains 14 residues. The V gene's germline CDR1 is SGDLS and CDR2 YYNGEE. The V end lost 1 base, the J end lost 4 bases, and 11 bases lay between the germline ends. CDR3 sequence: CASSVLDSLTEAFF. The CDR3 DNA reads as TGTGCCAGCAGCGTACTCGACAGCCTCACTGAAGCTTTCTTT.

The chain combines TRBV2 with TRBJ1-6; D gene uncertain. Trimming removed 6 bases from V and 8 bases from J, with 11 bases in between. CDR3 length: 13 amino acids. Germline V CDR1 and CDR2: SNHLY, FYNNEI. Here the CDR3 DNA reads TGTGCCAGCAGGACCTTATGGGATTCACCCCTCCACTTT. Amino acid sequence: CASRTLWDSPLHF.

The chain links TRBV12-3 or TRBV12-4 to TRBJ2-7; D remains unclear. The CDR3 runs to 11 residues. V gave up 8 bases and J gave up 4 bases, with 9 bases separating them. The CDR3 loop is CASGKIYEQYF. The CDR3 coding sequence is TGTGCCAGCGGTAAGATTTACGAGCAGTACTTC.

The rearrangement links TRBV25-1 to TRBJ1-6; a possible D gene is TRBD1 (5 bases). Per germline, CDR1 MGHDK and CDR2 SYGVNS. The CDR3 sequence is 15 residues long. Trimming took off 4 bases at V and 6 bases at J, with 13 bases between the two ends. CDR3 sequence reads: CASSVLIGGNSPLHF. The CDR3 DNA reads as TGTGCCAGCAGTGTTTTAATCGGGGGTAATTCACCCCTCCACTTT.

In regard to this clone: The same CDR3 arises from other DNA sequences in this sample as well. This chain uses TRBV5-1 with TRBJ2-1; unclear D gene. This CDR3 has 12 residues. The germline V gene has CDR1 SGHRS and CDR2 YFSETQ. The V gene lost 4 bases and the J gene lost 6 bases, with 8 bases spanning the gap. CDR3 sequence: CASSLPSNEQFF. CDR3 sequence (DNA): TGCGCCAGCAGCCTCCCCTCCAATGAGCAGTTCTTC.

To note about this clone: Other DNA sequences of this sample code for an identical CDR3. V and J are TRBV6-1 and TRBJ2-7; TRBD1 matches 7 bases. The CDR3 length is 13 residues. V was clipped by 2 bases and J by 3 bases; unmatched bases: 1. From germline, CDR1 is MNHNS and CDR2 SASEGT. As DNA, the CDR3 is TGTGCCAGCAGTGAAACAGGGGTCTACGAGCAGTACTTC. Translated, it gives CASSETGVYEQYF.

The chain uses TRBV18 and TRBJ2-7; TRBD2 matches 8 bases. After removal of 3 bases from V and 2 bases from J, the junction contained 6 bases not matched to a gene. This CDR3 is built from 15 residues. Germline V CDR1 and CDR2: KGHSH, LQKENI. The CDR3 sequence: CASSPGVAGPYEQYF. CDR3 nucleotides: TGTGCCAGCTCACCGGGGGTAGCGGGGCCCTACGAGCAGTACTTC. Full variable domain (remainder filled in from reference TRBV18 and TRBJ2-7): NAGVMQNPRHLVRRRGQEARLRCSPMKGHSHVYWYRQLPEEGLKFMVYLQKENIIDESGMPKERFSAEFPKEGPSILRIQQVVRGDSAAYFCASSPGVAGPYEQYFGPGTRLTVT.

The rearrangement links TRBV29-1 to TRBJ1-1; TRBD1 might be the D (6 bases). V shed 1 base and J shed 4 bases, with 10 bases lying between them. This CDR3 spans 13 amino acids. Looked up from germline, CDR1 is SQVTM and CDR2 is ANQGSEA. In DNA, the CDR3 is TGCAGCGTTGAAGTACAGGGAACCACTGAAGCTTTCTTT. It yields the protein CSVEVQGTTEAFF.

The V call is TRBV6-5, the J call TRBJ1-2; no definite D call. This CDR3 has 12 residues. Germline lookup yields CDR1 MNHEY and CDR2 SVGAGI. Deletions cut 4 bases from V and 8 bases from J, with 11 bases between. The CDR3 reads CASSWIGHGYTF. DNA for the CDR3: TGTGCCAGCAGTTGGATAGGGCACGGCTACACCTTC.

The J gene is TRBJ2-1, the V gene TRBV29-1; D gene uncertain. CDR3 size: 10 residues. Trimming took 8 bases from V and 9 from J, leaving 11 bases between them. Germline loops: CDR1 SQVTM, CDR2 ANQGSEA. CDR3 residues: CSYQAFEQFF. CDR3 DNA sequence: TGCAGCTACCAGGCGTTTGAGCAGTTCTTC.

The chain is built from TRBV7-9 and TRBJ2-1; D unresolved. This CDR3 comprises 14 residues. CDR1 and CDR2 from the germline V gene are SEHNR and FQNEAQ (reference sequence). Trimming removed 1 base at V and 7 bases at J, with 11 bases between. The CDR3 loop is CASSLDNPGNEQFF. The DNA of the CDR3 is TGTGCCAGCAGCTTAGACAACCCCGGGAATGAGCAGTTCTTC.

The J gene is TRBJ2-1, the V gene TRBV5-4; D might be TRBD1 (6 bases). V was trimmed by 2 bases and J by 8 bases, leaving 17 bases between them. The length of the CDR3 is 15 residues. The germline V gene encodes CDR1 SGHNT and CDR2 YYREEE (reference sequence). This CDR3 reads CASSLGGRIEYEQFF. Here the CDR3 DNA reads TGTGCCAGCAGCTTAGGGGGTCGAATAGAATATGAGCAGTTCTTC.

The J gene is TRBJ2-1, the V gene TRBV19; TRBD1 aligns across 10 bases. CDR1 and CDR2 (germline): LNHDA, SQIVND (reference sequence). This CDR3 has 13 amino acids. V dropped 5 bases and J dropped 6; count of bases not matched to a gene: 1. CDR3 amino acids: CASSRTGGNEQFF. In DNA form, the CDR3 reads TGTGCCAGTAGTCGGACAGGGGGCAATGAGCAGTTCTTC. The whole variable domain, remainder taken from reference TRBV19 and TRBJ2-1, is DGGITQSPKYLFRKEGQNVTLSCEQNLNHDAMYWYRQDPGQGLRLIYYSQIVNDFQKGDIAEGYSVSREKKESFPLTVTSAQKNPTAFYLCASSRTGGNEQFFGPGTRLTVL.

CDR3 DNA sequence: TGTGCCAGCAGCAACCCCGGGACTAGCGGGAGGGCAGATACGCAGTATTTT. Its protein product is CASSNPGTSGRADTQYF. The chain has TRBV9 and TRBJ2-3, with 16 bases aligning to TRBD2. Germline lookup yields CDR1 SGDLS and CDR2 YYNGEE. The CDR3 loop spans 17 amino acids. The J segment lost 4 bases and the V segment lost 4 bases, leaving 6 bases of the junction unmatched. The whole variable domain, remainder taken from reference TRBV9 and TRBJ2-3, is DSGVTQTPKHLITATGQRVTLRCSPRSGDLSVYWYQQSLDQGLQFLIQYYNGEERAKGNILERFSAQQFPDLHSELNLSSLELGDSALYFCASSNPGTSGRADTQYFGPGTRLTVL.

The chain links TRBV12-3 or TRBV12-4 to TRBJ1-5, with a possible D match to TRBD1 (5 bases). The CDR3 is 13 amino acids. The V and J ends lost 3 bases and 4 bases respectively, with 7 bases between them. CDR3 DNA: TGTGCCAGCAGTTTTTGGGGGAATCAGCCCCAGCATTTT. Translating it yields CASSFWGNQPQHF.

Only one count was recorded for this clone. The chain has TRBV28 and TRBJ1-6; D ambiguous. Germline V gene sequence: CDR1 MDHEN, CDR2 SYDVKM. CDR3 length equals 12 residues. The germline V and J ends were trimmed by 2 bases and 10 bases, with 6 bases remaining between them. The CDR3 coding sequence is TGTGCCAGCAGTTTACTCGTGTCACCCCTCCACTTT. Translation gives CASSLLVSPLHF.

The chain uses TRBV18 and TRBJ2-5; TRBD1 aligns across 8 bases. Losses at the gene ends were 3 bases for V and 2 bases for J; bases not matched to a gene: 2. The V gene's germline CDR1 is KGHSH and CDR2 LQKENI. The CDR3 loop spans 14 amino acids. In DNA form, the CDR3 reads TGTGCCAGCTCACCTGGGACAGGACAAGAGACCCAGTACTTC. This gives the protein CASSPGTGQETQYF. Full variable domain (remainder filled in from reference TRBV18 and TRBJ2-5): NAGVMQNPRHLVRRRGQEARLRCSPMKGHSHVYWYRQLPEEGLKFMVYLQKENIIDESGMPKERFSAEFPKEGPSILRIQQVVRGDSAAYFCASSPGTGQETQYFGPGTRLLVL.

With respect to this clone: The sample carries other DNA sequences with the same CDR3. CDR3 DNA: TGTGCCAGCAGTCTAACATACGAGCAGTACTTC. This codes for CASSLTYEQYF. The chain joins TRBV12-3 or TRBV12-4 to TRBJ2-7; D unresolved. Trimming removed 5 bases at V and 4 bases at J, with 6 bases between. The CDR3 covers 11 residues.

The rearrangement links TRBV24-1 to TRBJ1-1; a possible D gene is TRBD1 (5 bases). Germline lookup yields CDR1 KGHDR and CDR2 SFDVKD. CDR3 length equals 15 residues. The V end lost 4 bases, the J end lost 5 bases, and 16 bases lay between the germline ends. The CDR3: CATSEGGDARTEAFF. DNA of the CDR3: TGTGCCACCAGTGAGGGGGGGGACGCGAGAACTGAAGCTTTCTTT.

This clone was seen once. The rearrangement uses TRBV3-1 (or the pseudogene TRBV3-2) and TRBJ2-5; TRBD2 matches at 9 bases. The germline CDR1 and CDR2 sequences are LGHDT and YNNKEL (reference sequence). The CDR3 spans 17 residues. The J segment lost 2 bases and the V segment lost 4 bases, leaving 11 bases of the junction unmatched. CDR3 DNA: TGTGCCAGCAGCCCGGGACTCGCGGGGGGGGGACAAGAGACCCAGTACTTC. Its translation is CASSPGLAGGGQETQYF.

This chain joins TRBV5-1 and TRBJ1-1, with unresolved D. The CDR3 consists of 14 residues. Looked up from germline, CDR1 is SGHRS and CDR2 is YFSETQ. Trimming pared 1 base from V and 1 base from J, leaving 8 bases between. The CDR3 bases are TGCGCCAGCAGCTTGAAGGGAGAGAACACTGAAGCTTTCTTT. Translated: CASSLKGENTEAFF.

About this clone itself: A junction boundary mismatches the germline segment, possibly from a read error. The same CDR3 can be traced to other DNA sequences in this sample. The rearrangement uses TRBV7-3 and TRBJ2-1; a weak D match, TRBD2 (5 bases). The germline V gene has CDR1 SGHTA and CDR2 FQGTGA. The CDR3 length is 17 residues. This chain's CDR3 is CASSPSAPLLGGNEQFF. In DNA, the CDR3 is TGTGCCAGCAGCCCCTCAGCGCCGCTACTAGGAGGAAATGAACAGTTCTTC.

This chain links TRBV7-3 with TRBJ2-3, with TRBD2 identical over 8 bases. The V gene end was trimmed by 5 bases and the J gene end by 5 bases; junction bases not matched to a gene: 9. This CDR3 spans 15 amino acids. From germline, CDR1 is SGHTA and CDR2 FQGTGA. The CDR3 loop reads CASSPKAGEIDTQYF. CDR3 DNA sequence: TGTGCCAGCAGCCCGAAAGCGGGGGAAATAGATACGCAGTATTTT.

This chain uses TRBV19 with TRBJ2-6, with 8 bases fitting TRBD1. The CDR3 loop spans 18 amino acids. In germline, CDR1 is LNHDA, CDR2 SQIVND (reference sequence). The V and J ends lost 7 bases and 0 bases, in that order; junction bases with no gene match: 11. The CDR3 here is CASTPTGALLSGANVLTF. The CDR3 coding sequence is TGTGCCAGTACCCCGACAGGGGCCCTACTCTCTGGGGCCAACGTCCTGACTTTC.

This chain joins TRBV28 and TRBJ1-5; D is undetermined. Germline CDR1 and CDR2: MDHEN and SYDVKM. Between the trimmed V and J ends, which lost 6 bases and 0 bases, there was a span of 15 bases. The CDR3 covers 16 residues. The CDR3 bases are TGTGCCAGCAGACCCCCGGGCAGGTATAGCAATCAGCCCCAGCATTTT. This translates into CASRPPGRYSNQPQHF.